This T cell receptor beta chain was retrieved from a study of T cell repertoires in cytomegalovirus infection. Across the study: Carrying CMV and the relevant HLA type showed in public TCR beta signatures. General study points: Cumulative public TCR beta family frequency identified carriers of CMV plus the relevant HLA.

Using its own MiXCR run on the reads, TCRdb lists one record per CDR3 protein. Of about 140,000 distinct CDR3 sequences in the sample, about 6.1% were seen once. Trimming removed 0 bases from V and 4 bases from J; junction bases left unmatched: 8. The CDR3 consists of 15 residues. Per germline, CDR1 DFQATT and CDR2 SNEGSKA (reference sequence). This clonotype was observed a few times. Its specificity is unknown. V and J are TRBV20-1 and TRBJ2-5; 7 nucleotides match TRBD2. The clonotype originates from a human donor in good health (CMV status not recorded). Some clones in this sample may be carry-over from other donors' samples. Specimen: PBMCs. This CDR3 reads CSARDREVVGETQYF. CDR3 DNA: TGCAGTGCTAGAGATCGGGAGGTAGTGGGAGAGACCCAGTACTTC.